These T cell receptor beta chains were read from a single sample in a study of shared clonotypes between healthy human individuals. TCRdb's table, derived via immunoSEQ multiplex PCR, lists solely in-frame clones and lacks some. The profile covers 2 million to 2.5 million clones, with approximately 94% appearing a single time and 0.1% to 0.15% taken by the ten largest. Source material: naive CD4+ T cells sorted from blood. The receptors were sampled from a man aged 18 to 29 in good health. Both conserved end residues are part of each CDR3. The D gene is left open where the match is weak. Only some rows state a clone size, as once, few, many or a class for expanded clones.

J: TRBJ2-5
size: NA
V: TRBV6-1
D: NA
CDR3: CASTLSGHLGTQYF
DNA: TGTGCCAGCACCCTCTCGGGGCATTTGGGGACCCAGTACTTC

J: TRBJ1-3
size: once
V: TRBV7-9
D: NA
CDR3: CASSLGAMAEAGNTIYF
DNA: TGTGCCAGCAGCTTAGGGGCTATGGCCGAAGCTGGAAACACCATATATTTT

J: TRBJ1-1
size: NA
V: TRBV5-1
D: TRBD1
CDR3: CASSLADRAPEAFF
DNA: TGCGCCAGCAGCTTGGCCGACAGGGCCCCTGAAGCTTTCTTT

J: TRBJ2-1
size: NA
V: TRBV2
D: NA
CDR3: CASSDRTVRNEQFF
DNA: TGTGCCAGCAGTGATAGGACAGTGCGCAATGAGCAGTTCTTC

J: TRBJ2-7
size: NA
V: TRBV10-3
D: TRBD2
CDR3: CATSWTSGAYEQYF
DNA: TGTGCCACATCCTGGACTAGCGGGGCCTACGAGCAGTACTTC

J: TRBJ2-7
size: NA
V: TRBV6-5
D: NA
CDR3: CASTGGRDEQYF
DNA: TGTGCCAGCACGGGGGGCAGGGACGAGCAGTACTTC

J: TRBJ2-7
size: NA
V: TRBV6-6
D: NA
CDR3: CASSVGGAGEQYF
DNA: TGTGCCAGCAGTGTCGGGGGAGCTGGAGAGCAGTACTTC

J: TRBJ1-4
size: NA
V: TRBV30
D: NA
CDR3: CAWRSEDEKLFF
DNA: TGTGCCTGGAGAAGCGAGGACGAAAAACTGTTTTTT

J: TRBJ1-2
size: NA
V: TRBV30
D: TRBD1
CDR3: CAWRDRGKNYGYTF
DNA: TGTGCCTGGAGGGACAGGGGGAAAAACTATGGCTACACCTTC

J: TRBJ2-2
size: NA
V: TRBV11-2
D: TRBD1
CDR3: CASSWGTGKGPGELFF
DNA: TGTGCCAGCAGCTGGGGGACAGGGAAGGGTCCCGGGGAGCTGTTTTTT

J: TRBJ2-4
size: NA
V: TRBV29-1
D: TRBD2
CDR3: CSVAGRDIQYF
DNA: TGCAGCGTTGCCGGGAGGGACATTCAGTACTTC

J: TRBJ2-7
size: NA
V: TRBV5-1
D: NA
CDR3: CASSLVSGSSYEQYF
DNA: TGCGCCAGCAGCTTGGTTTCAGGGAGCTCCTACGAGCAGTACTTC

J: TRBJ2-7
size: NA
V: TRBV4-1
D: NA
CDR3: CASSPPDSLGGEQYF
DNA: TGCGCCAGCAGCCCCCCGGACAGCCTCGGGGGCGAGCAGTACTTC

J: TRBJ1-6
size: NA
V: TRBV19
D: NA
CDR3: CASSTDGLQRLRNSPLHF
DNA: TGTGCCAGTAGTACCGACGGACTGCAGCGTCTGCGTAATTCACCCCTCCACTTT

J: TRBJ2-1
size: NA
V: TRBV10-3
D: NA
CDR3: CAISESGPLNSYNEQFF
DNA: TGTGCCATCAGTGAGTCGGGTCCGCTGAACTCCTACAATGAGCAGTTCTTC

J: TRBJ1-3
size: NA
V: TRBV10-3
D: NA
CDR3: CAISESTGGGNTIYF
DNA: TGTGCCATCAGTGAGTCGACTGGGGGGGGAAACACCATATATTTT

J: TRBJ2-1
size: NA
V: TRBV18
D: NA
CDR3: CASSPPGLQYNEQFF
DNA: TGTGCCAGCTCACCGCCGGGACTGCAATACAATGAGCAGTTCTTC

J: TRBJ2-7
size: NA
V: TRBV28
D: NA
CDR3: CASSLGGAHAYEQYF
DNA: TGTGCCAGCAGTTTAGGCGGTGCCCATGCCTACGAGCAGTACTTC

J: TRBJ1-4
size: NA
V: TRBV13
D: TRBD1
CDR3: CASSLSSDRGAEKLFF
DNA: TGTGCCAGCAGCCTAAGCTCCGACAGGGGGGCTGAAAAACTGTTTTTT

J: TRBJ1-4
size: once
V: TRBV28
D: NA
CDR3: CASSFPRSEEKLFF
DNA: TGTGCCAGCAGTTTCCCCAGGTCTGAGGAAAAACTGTTTTTT

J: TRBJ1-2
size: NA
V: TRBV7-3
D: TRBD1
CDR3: CASSPRTGLVGGYTF
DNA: TGTGCCAGCAGCCCCCGGACAGGGCTTGTGGGTGGCTACACCTTC

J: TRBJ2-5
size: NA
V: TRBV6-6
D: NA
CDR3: CASSYGGQETQYF
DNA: TGTGCCAGCAGTTACGGGGGCCAAGAGACCCAGTACTTC

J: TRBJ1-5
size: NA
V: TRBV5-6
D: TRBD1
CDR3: CASSLLDRDDQPQHF
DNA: TGTGCCAGCAGCCTACTAGACAGGGACGATCAGCCCCAGCATTTT

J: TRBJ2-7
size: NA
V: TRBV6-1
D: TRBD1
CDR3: CASSARQGVAYEQYF
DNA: TGTGCCAGCAGTGCCCGACAGGGTGTGGCCTACGAGCAGTACTTC

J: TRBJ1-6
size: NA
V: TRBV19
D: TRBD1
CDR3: CASSTGQAVNSPLHF
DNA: TGTGCCAGTAGTACCGGACAGGCCGTAAATTCACCCCTCCACTTT

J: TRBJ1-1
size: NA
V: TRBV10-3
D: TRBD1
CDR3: CAISRDRENTEAFF
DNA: TGTGCCATCAGCCGGGACAGGGAGAACACTGAAGCTTTCTTT

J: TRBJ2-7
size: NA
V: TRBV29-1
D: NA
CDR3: CSVGRGYEQYF
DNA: TGCAGCGTTGGAAGAGGCTACGAGCAGTACTTC

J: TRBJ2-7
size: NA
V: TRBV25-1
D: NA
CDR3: CASSTGTTGFGEQYF
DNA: TGTGCCAGCAGTACCGGGACAACCGGTTTTGGTGAGCAGTACTTC

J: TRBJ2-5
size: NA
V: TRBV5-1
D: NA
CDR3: CASSLRVMGPETQYF
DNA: TGCGCCAGCAGCCTTCGCGTAATGGGGCCCGAGACCCAGTACTTC